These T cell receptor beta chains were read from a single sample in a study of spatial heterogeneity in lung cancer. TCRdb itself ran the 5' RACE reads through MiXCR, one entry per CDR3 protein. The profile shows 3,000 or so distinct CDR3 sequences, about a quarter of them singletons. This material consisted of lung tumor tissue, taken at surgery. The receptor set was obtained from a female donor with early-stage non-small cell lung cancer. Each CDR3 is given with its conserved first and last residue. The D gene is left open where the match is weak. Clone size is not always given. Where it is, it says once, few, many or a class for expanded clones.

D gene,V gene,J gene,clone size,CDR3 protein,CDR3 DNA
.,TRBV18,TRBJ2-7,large,CASSATGDSSYEQYF,TGTGCCAGCTCAGCGACAGGCGACAGCTCCTACGAGCAGTACTTC
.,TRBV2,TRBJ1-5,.,CASSDTFSNQPQHF,TGTGCCAGCAGCGATACCTTCAGCAATCAGCCCCAGCATTTT
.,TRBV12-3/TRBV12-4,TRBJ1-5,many,CASSLGGFGQPQHF,TGTGCCAGCAGTTTGGGGGGATTCGGTCAGCCCCAGCATTTT
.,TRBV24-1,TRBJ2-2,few,CATSDGSTSTGELFF,TGTGCCACCAGTGATGGGTCGACAAGCACCGGGGAGCTGTTTTTT
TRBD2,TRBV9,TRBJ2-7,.,CASSVDASGYYEQYF,TGTGCCAGCAGCGTGGATGCTAGCGGCTACTACGAGCAGTACTTC
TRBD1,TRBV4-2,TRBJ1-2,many,CASSQGADRGNGYTF,TGTGCCAGCAGCCAAGGGGCCGACAGGGGTAATGGCTACACCTTC
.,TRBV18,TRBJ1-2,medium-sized,CASSFDPNARYGYTF,TGTGCCAGCTCCTTCGATCCAAACGCCCGGTATGGCTACACCTTC
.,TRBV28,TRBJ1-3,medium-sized,CASSLNTGLSGNTIYF,TGTGCCAGCAGTCTAAACACCGGCCTCTCTGGAAACACCATATATTTT
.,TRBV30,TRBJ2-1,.,CAWTFGTQYNEQFF,TGTGCCTGGACCTTCGGGACTCAATACAATGAGCAGTTCTTC
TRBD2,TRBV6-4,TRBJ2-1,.,CASSDSGRGDNEQFF,TGTGCCAGCAGTGACTCCGGGCGGGGGGACAATGAGCAGTTCTTC
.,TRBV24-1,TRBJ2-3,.,CATSDGSRDTQYF,TGTGCCACCAGTGATGGGAGTAGAGATACGCAGTATTTT
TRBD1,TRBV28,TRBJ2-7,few,CASSPGGEQYF,TGTGCCAGCAGCCCAGGGGGCGAGCAGTACTTC
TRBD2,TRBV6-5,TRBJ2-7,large,CASSFQRDSIYEQYF,TGTGCCAGCAGTTTCCAGCGGGACTCTATCTACGAGCAGTACTTC
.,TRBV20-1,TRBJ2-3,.,CSARRGLSTDTQYF,TGCAGTGCCCGGAGGGGACTCAGCACAGATACGCAGTATTTT
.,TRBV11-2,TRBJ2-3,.,CASRPRGSRSTDTQYF,TGTGCCAGCAGACCAAGGGGGAGCCGAAGTACAGATACGCAGTATTTT
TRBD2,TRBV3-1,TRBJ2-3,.,CASSRGLADRTDTQYF,TGTGCCAGCAGCCGGGGACTAGCGGACCGCACAGATACGCAGTATTTT
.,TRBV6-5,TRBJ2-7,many,CASSTILAYEQYF,TGTGCCAGCAGTACAATCCTAGCGTACGAGCAGTACTTC
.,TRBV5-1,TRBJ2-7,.,CASSLGLRDGLYEQYF,TGCGCCAGCAGCTTGGGCCTCCGGGACGGCCTCTACGAGCAGTACTTC
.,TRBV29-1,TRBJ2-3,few,CSLRGGRADTQYF,TGCAGTCTTCGAGGGGGGCGGGCAGATACGCAGTATTTT
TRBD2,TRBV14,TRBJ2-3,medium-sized,CASSLSWAGGPDTQYF,TGTGCCAGCAGCCTATCCTGGGCGGGAGGGCCGGATACGCAGTATTTT